A single sample gave rise to the 3 T cell receptor beta chains below, sequenced in a study of T cell repertoires in cytomegalovirus infection. MiXCR, run by TCRdb on the reads, gives a single entry per CDR3 protein. The sample records approximately 500,000 distinct CDR3 sequences, roughly 29% being singletons. The sample consisted of PBMCs. These receptor sequences come from a human donor in good health (CMV status not recorded). Some clones in this sample may be carry-over from other donors' samples.

The V call is TRBV5-4, the J call TRBJ2-2; D is undetermined. The V and J ends lost 0 bases and 1 base respectively, with 7 bases between them. Germline V gives CDR1 SGHNT, CDR2 YYREEE (reference sequence). The CDR3 loop spans 15 amino acids. CDR3 loop: CASSLAQRNTGELFF. As DNA, the CDR3 is TGTGCCAGCAGCTTGGCTCAGAGGAACACCGGGGAGCTGTTTTTT.

The chain employs TRBV28 and TRBJ2-7; D not resolved. The CDR3 covers 13 residues. Germline V gene sequence: CDR1 MDHEN, CDR2 SYDVKM. The germline V and J ends were trimmed by 7 bases and 2 bases, with 12 bases remaining between them. The CDR3 coding sequence is TGTGCCAGCACCCTCCAGCACACCTACGAGCAGTACTTC. Translated, it gives CASTLQHTYEQYF.

The chain has TRBV7-2 and TRBJ2-2, with D possibly TRBD2 on 6 matching bases. The CDR3 runs 12 residues. V was cut by 4 bases and J by 9 bases, with 9 bases left in between. Germline V gene sequence: CDR1 SGHTA, CDR2 FQGNSA. CDR3 sequence: CASSYSGRELFF. CDR3 nucleotide sequence: TGTGCCAGCAGCTATAGCGGAAGGGAGCTGTTTTTT.